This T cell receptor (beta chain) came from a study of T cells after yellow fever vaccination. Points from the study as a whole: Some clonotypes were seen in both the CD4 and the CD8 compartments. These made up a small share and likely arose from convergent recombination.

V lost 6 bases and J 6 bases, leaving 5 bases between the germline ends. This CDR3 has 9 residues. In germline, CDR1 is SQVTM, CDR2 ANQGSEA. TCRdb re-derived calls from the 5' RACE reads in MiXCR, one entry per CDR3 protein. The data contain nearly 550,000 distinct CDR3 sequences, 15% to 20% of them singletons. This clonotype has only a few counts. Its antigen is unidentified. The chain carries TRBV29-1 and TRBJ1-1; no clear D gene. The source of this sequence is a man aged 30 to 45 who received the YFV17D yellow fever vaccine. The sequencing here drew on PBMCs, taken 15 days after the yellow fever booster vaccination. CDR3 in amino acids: CSVGPEAFF. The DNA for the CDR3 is TGCAGCGTCGGACCTGAAGCTTTCTTT.